A selection of T cell receptor beta chains follows, all from one sample in a study of blood T cell repertoires in COVID-19. Here immunoSEQ multiplex PCR was the method, and the copy in TCRdb shows in-frame clones only, minus some. The sample contains around 100,000 clones, 80% of which appear only once. Sequencing was performed on peripheral blood. Source of these receptors: a man aged 70-80 years with active or convalescent COVID-19. CDR3s include the opening cysteine and the closing phenylalanine or tryptophan. Each record gives: D gene, V gene, clone size, J gene, CDR3 DNA, CDR3 protein. A D gene is named only where the DNA matches it firmly. Some rows mark clone size as missing; the rest say once, few, many or name a class of expanded clone.

d_call: .
v_call: TRBV7-2
clone_size: .
j_call: TRBJ2-7
cdr3_nt: TGTGCCAGCAGTTTGACTGCCAGCTCCTACGAGCAGTACTTC
cdr3_aa: CASSLTASSYEQYF

d_call: TRBD1
v_call: TRBV4-2
clone_size: .
j_call: TRBJ2-7
cdr3_nt: TGTGCCAGCAGCCAACAGGGGGAAGGCTACGAGCAGTACTTC
cdr3_aa: CASSQQGEGYEQYF

d_call: TRBD1
v_call: TRBV24-1
clone_size: many
j_call: TRBJ1-5
cdr3_nt: TGTGCCACCAGTGATTTTTCGGGACAGGGTCATCAGCCCCAGCATTTT
cdr3_aa: CATSDFSGQGHQPQHF

d_call: .
v_call: TRBV6-1
clone_size: .
j_call: TRBJ2-7
cdr3_nt: TGTGCCAGCAGTGAAGGTACATATGTTACCTACGAGCAGTACTTC
cdr3_aa: CASSEGTYVTYEQYF

d_call: .
v_call: TRBV7-3
clone_size: .
j_call: TRBJ2-3
cdr3_nt: TGTGCCAGCAGCCAACAACCTCCGGGACTGAAAGAGGATACGCAGTATTTT
cdr3_aa: CASSQQPPGLKEDTQYF

d_call: .
v_call: TRBV4-1
clone_size: .
j_call: TRBJ2-3
cdr3_nt: TGCGCCAGCAGCCAAGGGGCAACGGGATCGAGCACAGATACGCAGTATTTT
cdr3_aa: CASSQGATGSSTDTQYF

d_call: .
v_call: TRBV5-4
clone_size: .
j_call: TRBJ2-2
cdr3_nt: TGTGCCAGCAGCTGGGGGGGCAGGGGAATCACCGGGGAGCTGTTTTTT
cdr3_aa: CASSWGGRGITGELFF

d_call: .
v_call: TRBV19
clone_size: .
j_call: TRBJ2-7
cdr3_nt: TGTGCCAGTAGTATGAGATGGACACGGACCTACGAGCAGTACTTC
cdr3_aa: CASSMRWTRTYEQYF

d_call: TRBD2
v_call: TRBV3-1/TRBV3-2
clone_size: .
j_call: TRBJ2-3
cdr3_nt: TGTGCCAGCAGCCAAGATGGGACTAGCGGGGGAGATACGCAGTATTTT
cdr3_aa: CASSQDGTSGGDTQYF

d_call: .
v_call: TRBV6-1
clone_size: few
j_call: TRBJ1-3
cdr3_nt: TGTGCCAGCAGTGAGACAGGTGCTACTGGAAACACCATATATTTT
cdr3_aa: CASSETGATGNTIYF

d_call: .
v_call: TRBV2
clone_size: .
j_call: TRBJ1-1
cdr3_nt: TGTGCCAGCACCCTGGGAGGGAGTTGGGGCACTGAAGCTTTCTTT
cdr3_aa: CASTLGGSWGTEAFF

d_call: .
v_call: TRBV27
clone_size: .
j_call: TRBJ1-5
cdr3_nt: TGTGCCAGCAGTTTACAGGGCAATCAGCCCCAGCATTTT
cdr3_aa: CASSLQGNQPQHF

d_call: TRBD2
v_call: TRBV4-2
clone_size: .
j_call: TRBJ2-1
cdr3_nt: TGTGCCAGCAGCCGAAGTCTAGCGGACCCGAGGAATGAGCAGTTCTTC
cdr3_aa: CASSRSLADPRNEQFF

d_call: TRBD1
v_call: TRBV5-1
clone_size: .
j_call: TRBJ2-5
cdr3_nt: TGCGCCAGCAGCTTGGGAGACAGGGGGCATCAAGAGACCCAGTACTTC
cdr3_aa: CASSLGDRGHQETQYF

d_call: .
v_call: TRBV14
clone_size: .
j_call: TRBJ1-3
cdr3_nt: TGTGCCAGCAGCCGAAGAGGGCGGTCGCAGTTTGGAAACACCATATATTTT
cdr3_aa: CASSRRGRSQFGNTIYF

d_call: TRBD1
v_call: TRBV25-1
clone_size: once
j_call: TRBJ1-6
cdr3_nt: TGTGCCAGCAGTGAACCGGGACAGGGCGGTTCACCCCTCCACTTT
cdr3_aa: CASSEPGQGGSPLHF

d_call: .
v_call: TRBV7-8
clone_size: .
j_call: TRBJ2-3
cdr3_nt: TGTGCCAGCAGCTTAAGGACTCCCACAGATACGCAGTATTTT
cdr3_aa: CASSLRTPTDTQYF

d_call: TRBD1
v_call: TRBV4-3
clone_size: .
j_call: TRBJ2-3
cdr3_nt: TGCGCCAGCAGCCAAGGAGGGACAGGGCTCACAGATACGCAGTATTTT
cdr3_aa: CASSQGGTGLTDTQYF

d_call: TRBD2
v_call: TRBV5-1
clone_size: .
j_call: TRBJ2-5
cdr3_nt: TGCGCCAGCAGCTTGCTGCCTAGCGGGGGGATAGAGACCCAGTACTTC
cdr3_aa: CASSLLPSGGIETQYF

d_call: TRBD1
v_call: TRBV19
clone_size: .
j_call: TRBJ1-1
cdr3_nt: TGTGCCAGTATCCCCCCTCCGAGTCCGGGACAGCAAGTTGAAGCTTTCTTT
cdr3_aa: CASIPPPSPGQQVEAFF

d_call: .
v_call: TRBV12-3/TRBV12-4
clone_size: .
j_call: TRBJ2-1
cdr3_nt: TGTGCCAGCAGTTCTAATGAGCAGTTCTTC
cdr3_aa: CASSSNEQFF

d_call: TRBD1
v_call: TRBV27
clone_size: .
j_call: TRBJ1-2
cdr3_nt: TGTGCCAGCAGGCTGACAGGGCTGGCGGGCTCCGGTGGCTACACCTTC
cdr3_aa: CASRLTGLAGSGGYTF

d_call: TRBD1
v_call: TRBV19
clone_size: .
j_call: TRBJ1-5
cdr3_nt: TGTGCCAGTAGCCCCCATACAGGGGGCAGTCAGCCCCAGCATTTT
cdr3_aa: CASSPHTGGSQPQHF

d_call: TRBD1
v_call: TRBV12-3/TRBV12-4
clone_size: .
j_call: TRBJ1-1
cdr3_nt: TGTGCCAGCAGTTTTTCGTCGGGACAGCGAGCTTTCTTT
cdr3_aa: CASSFSSGQRAFF

d_call: TRBD1
v_call: TRBV14
clone_size: .
j_call: TRBJ2-7
cdr3_nt: TGTGCCAGCAGCCGCTCCGGGGACAGGGGATTCTACGAGCAGTACTTC
cdr3_aa: CASSRSGDRGFYEQYF